This TCR beta chain was retrieved from a study of control samples from healthy donors and cancer patients. Sequenced by immunoSEQ multiplex PCR; TCRdb stores in-frame clones only, minus some. Of 150,000 to 200,000 clones detected, about 90% appear once; the ten largest clones hold 4% to 6%. The CDR3 runs to 17 residues. Germline CDR1 and CDR2: SGHVS and FQNEAQ. V lost 5 bases to trimming and J lost 5 bases; unmatched junction nucleotides: 17. The receptor's source is a woman aged 30 to 39 in good health. The chain combines TRBV7-8 with TRBJ2-5, with 7 positions matching TRBD1. The sequencing input was blood. CDR3 DNA: TGTGCCAGCAGCCGAGAACAAAAGGGGGTACAGGGGGAGACCCAGTACTTC. This translates into CASSREQKGVQGETQYF. The full variable domain, its missing parts supplied by reference TRBV7-8 and TRBJ2-5, is GAGVSQSPRYKVAKRGQDVALRCDPISGHVSLFWYQQALGQGPEFLTYFQNEAQLDKSGLPSDRFFAERPEGSVSTLKIQRTQQEDSAVYLCASSREQKGVQGETQYFGPGTRLLVL.